This note documents a single T cell receptor (beta chain) sequence. Its antigen is unknown. This record belongs to a study of cytomegalovirus exposure and HLA in healthy donors. Study-wide points: Cytomegalovirus association was listed for 164 TCR beta chains. In the 130 or so validation repertoires, approximately 94% of cluster scores exceeded 0, per a later analysis. Reportedly, cytomegalovirus status was diagnosed with high sensitivity and specificity.

The CDR3 runs 18 residues. Germline values: CDR1 SNHLY, CDR2 FYNNEI. The V and J ends lost 10 bases and 0 bases respectively, with 27 bases between them. The method was immunoSEQ multiplex PCR; TCRdb's version includes in-frame clones alone and lacks a portion of them. The data show some 170,000 clones, with roughly 86% seen just once and less than 3.5% held by the top ten. Sequencing input: PBMCs. The receptor's source is a young man in good health and CMV-seropositive. J is TRBJ1-2 and V is TRBV2; D is unresolved. CDR3 protein: CATLTSQSLNKANYGYTF. CDR3 sequence (DNA): TGTGCCACCCTCACGTCGCAGTCCTTAAATAAAGCTAACTATGGCTACACCTTC.